The sequence of this T cell receptor (beta chain) was determined in a study of blood T cells in healthy people across ages. Study-wide results and limits: Significant beta diversity loss was already apparent by age approximately 40, declining roughly linearly.

Notes on this clonotype: Its antigen remains unidentified.

Next came a second PCR, run for roughly 7 to 12 cycles, which used a sample-barcoded 5' primer along with a J-beta primer mix. MiXCR, run by TCRdb on the 5' RACE reads, gives a single entry per CDR3 protein. The table records 800,000 to 1,300,000 distinct CDR3 sequences, under 30% of them present only once. These data are also associated with another study on T cells of mothers and their children.

Material for sequencing was blood. The clonotype originates from a girl aged 2-10 years in good health.

This chain's CDR3 is CASSYAAPDTQYF. The CDR3 DNA is TGTGCCAGCAGTTACGCGGCCCCAGATACGCAGTATTTT. This chain links TRBV6-5 with TRBJ2-3, with D uncertain. There are 13 residues in the CDR3. The V end lost 2 bases, the J end lost 4 bases, and 7 bases lay between the germline ends. The V gene's germline CDR1 is MNHEY and CDR2 SVGAGI.